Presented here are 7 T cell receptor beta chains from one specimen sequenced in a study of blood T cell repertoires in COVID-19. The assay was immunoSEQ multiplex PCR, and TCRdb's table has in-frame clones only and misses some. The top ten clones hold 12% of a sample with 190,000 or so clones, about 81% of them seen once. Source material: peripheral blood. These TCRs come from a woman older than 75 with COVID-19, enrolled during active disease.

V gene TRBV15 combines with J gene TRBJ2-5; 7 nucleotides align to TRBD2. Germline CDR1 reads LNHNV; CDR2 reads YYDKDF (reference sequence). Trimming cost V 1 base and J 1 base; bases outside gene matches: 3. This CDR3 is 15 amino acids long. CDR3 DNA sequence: TGTGCCACCAGCAGAGTGGGAGGGTTCCAAGAGACCCAGTACTTC. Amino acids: CATSRVGGFQETQYF.

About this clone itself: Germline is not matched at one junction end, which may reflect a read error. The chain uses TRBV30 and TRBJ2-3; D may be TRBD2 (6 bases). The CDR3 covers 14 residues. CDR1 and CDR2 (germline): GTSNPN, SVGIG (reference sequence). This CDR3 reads CAWAGLTHTNTQYF. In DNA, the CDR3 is TGTGCCTGGGCGGGACTTACGCACACAAATACGCAGTATTTT.

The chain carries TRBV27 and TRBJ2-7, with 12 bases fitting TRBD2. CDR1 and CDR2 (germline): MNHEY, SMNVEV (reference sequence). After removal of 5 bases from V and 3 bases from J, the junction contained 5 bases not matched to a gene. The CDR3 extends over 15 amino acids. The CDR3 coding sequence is TGTGCCAGCAGTCCCGGACTAGCGGGACACTACGAGCAGTACTTC. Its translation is CASSPGLAGHYEQYF.

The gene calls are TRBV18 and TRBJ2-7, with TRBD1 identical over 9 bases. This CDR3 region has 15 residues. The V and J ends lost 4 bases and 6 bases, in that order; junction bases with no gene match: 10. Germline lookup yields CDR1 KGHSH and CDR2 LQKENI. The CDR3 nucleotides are TGTGCCAGCTCACTTTCCGGGACAGGGAATGGCGAGCAGTACTTC. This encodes CASSLSGTGNGEQYF.

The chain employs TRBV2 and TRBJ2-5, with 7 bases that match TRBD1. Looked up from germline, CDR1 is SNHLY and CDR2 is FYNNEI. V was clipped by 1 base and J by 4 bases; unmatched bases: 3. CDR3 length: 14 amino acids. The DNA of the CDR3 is TGTGCCAGCAGTGAAGGACAGGGAAGAGAGACCCAGTACTTC. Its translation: CASSEGQGRETQYF.

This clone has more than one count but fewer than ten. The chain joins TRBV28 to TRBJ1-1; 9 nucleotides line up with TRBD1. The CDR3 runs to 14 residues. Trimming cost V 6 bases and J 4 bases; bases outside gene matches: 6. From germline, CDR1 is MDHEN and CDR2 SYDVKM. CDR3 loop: CASSKQGAPTEAFF. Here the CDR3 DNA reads TGTGCCAGCAGCAAACAGGGGGCGCCCACTGAAGCTTTCTTT.

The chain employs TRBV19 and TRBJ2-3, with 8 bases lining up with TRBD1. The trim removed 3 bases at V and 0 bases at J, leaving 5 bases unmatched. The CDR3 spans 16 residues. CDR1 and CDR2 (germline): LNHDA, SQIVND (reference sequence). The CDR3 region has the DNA TGTGCCAGTAGTATCGGGACAGGAGTTAGCACAGATACGCAGTATTTT. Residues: CASSIGTGVSTDTQYF.